These T cell receptor beta chains were read from a single sample in a study of regulatory T cells in long-lasting Graves disease. A single record per CDR3 protein comes from TCRdb applying MiXCR to the multiplex PCR reads. The sample lists about 340,000 distinct CDR3 sequences, roughly a fifth occurring once. The sample consisted of peripheral blood mononuclear cells (PBMCs), taken when the disease was refractory, from a patient treated with antithyroid drugs. Every receptor here comes from a female donor with Graves disease. Both conserved end residues are part of each CDR3. Fields, in order: CDR3 DNA, CDR3 protein, J gene, V gene, D gene, clone size. A D gene is named only where the DNA matches it firmly. Clone size, where shown, is once, few, many, or a class for clones that have expanded.

TGTGCCAGCAGCCAGCGGGAGGTTGACGAGCAGTACTTC	CASSQREVDEQYF	TRBJ2-7	TRBV7-8	TRBD2	few
TGTGCCAGCAGTTCGGGTACAGGGGGGTCCTACGAGCAGTACTTC	CASSSGTGGSYEQYF	TRBJ2-7	TRBV6-5	TRBD1	NA
TGTGCCAGCAGTCTGACAGGGATCGAGCAGTACTTC	CASSLTGIEQYF	TRBJ2-7	TRBV6-1	TRBD1	many
TGCAGCGTTTTGCGACAGATTATAGGGACATGGAACACTGAAGCTTTCTTT	CSVLRQIIGTWNTEAFF	TRBJ1-1	TRBV29-1	NA	many
TGCAGTGCTACCCCAGGGGGCGTCACTGAAGCTTTCTTT	CSATPGGVTEAFF	TRBJ1-1	TRBV20-1	TRBD1	NA
TGCAGTGCTGGCGGGACAGGGCCTTATCAGCCCCAGCATTTT	CSAGGTGPYQPQHF	TRBJ1-5	TRBV20-1	TRBD1	NA
TGTGCCAGCAGCTTAGATTCGGGACTAGCGAACACCGGGGAGCTGTTTTTT	CASSLDSGLANTGELFF	TRBJ2-2	TRBV11-2	TRBD2	NA
TGTGCCAGCAGCCCGGGACAGGGGGCGACGGGCTACACCTTC	CASSPGQGATGYTF	TRBJ1-2	TRBV11-1	TRBD1	few
TGTGCCAGCAGCCAAGATCCGGGGGGGGCCAAAAACATTCAGTACTTC	CASSQDPGGAKNIQYF	TRBJ2-4	TRBV3-1	TRBD2	many
TGTGCCAGCAGTTATACAGGGGGTTCACCCCTCCACTTT	CASSYTGGSPLHF	TRBJ1-6	TRBV6-5	TRBD1	NA